Reported below is one T cell receptor (beta chain). With 60 Vbeta and 13 Jbeta primers, the PCR was carried out. Produced via immunoSEQ multiplex PCR; TCRdb's table is partial and in-frame only. The table has some 190,000 clones, less than 85% seen once. This sample is part of a study of cytomegalovirus exposure and HLA in healthy donors. The source material was PBMCs. The TCR originated in a man aged 25 to 40 in good health and CMV-seropositive.

The CDR3 coding sequence is TGTGCCAGCAGCTTCTACCCTCCTACCGGGACAGACCAAGAGACCCAGTACTTC. Its translation: CASSFYPPTGTDQETQYF. This sequence joins TRBV12-1 and TRBJ2-5; the D call in the table, TRBD1, was not verified against the DNA. TRBV12-1 is shown as a pseudogene. The CDR3 is 18 residues long.